The next 20 T cell receptor beta chains were all read from a single sample in a study of blood T cell repertoires in COVID-19. Assay: immunoSEQ multiplex PCR; the TCRdb copy retains only in-frame clones and omits some. There are more than 85,000 clones in the sample; just over 85% occur only once, and about 2.5% lies in the top ten. The sequenced material came from PBMCs or T cells enriched from blood (not recorded which). These TCRs come from a woman aged 45-59 years who had recovered from COVID-19.

The V and J genes are TRBV28 and TRBJ1-2, with TRBD1 matching 7 bases. V lost 7 bases and J lost 7; bases outside the gene matches: 12. This CDR3 region has 14 residues. Germline V CDR1 and CDR2: MDHEN, SYDVKM. In DNA form, the CDR3 reads TGTGCCAGCAAAAGGGACAGCCTTCCGGGTGGCTACACCTTC. Translation: CASKRDSLPGGYTF.

The chain couples TRBV20-1 to TRBJ1-4, with D perhaps matching TRBD1 (5 bases). The germline CDR1 and CDR2 sequences are DFQATT and SNEGSKA (reference sequence). Trimming took off 3 bases at V and 6 bases at J, with 8 bases between the two ends. The CDR3 runs to 12 residues. The CDR3 DNA sequence: TGCAGTGCTAGTCAGGGTTATGAAAAACTGTTTTTT. Its translation is CSASQGYEKLFF.

CDR3 residues: CASSYSPGGWGTEAFF. CDR3 DNA: TGTGCCAGCAGTTACTCCCCGGGGGGGTGGGGCACTGAAGCTTTCTTT. The rearrangement joins TRBV6-5 to TRBJ1-1; D is perhaps TRBD1 (5 bases). This CDR3 is 16 amino acids long. Deletions cut 0 bases from V and 4 bases from J, with 15 bases between. The germline V gene has CDR1 MNHEY and CDR2 SVGAGI.

The V gene is TRBV6-5, the J gene TRBJ1-5; 7 bases align to TRBD1. Germline-derived CDR1 and CDR2 are MNHEY and SVGAGI. The CDR3 length is 14 residues. J was trimmed by 5 bases and V by 6 bases; bases with no gene match: 7. In DNA, the CDR3 is TGTGCCAGCAGCTCCCGACAGGGAGATCAGCCCCAGCATTTT. Translating it yields CASSSRQGDQPQHF.

The rearrangement joins TRBV9 to TRBJ2-2; 8 positions match TRBD2. Germline V gene data show CDR1 as SGDLS and CDR2 as YYNGEE. The CDR3 has 16 residues. V shed 4 bases and J 7 bases; nucleotides not matched to a gene: 12. CDR3: CASSPQAGVEIGELFF. DNA for the CDR3: TGTGCCAGCAGCCCGCAAGCGGGAGTTGAGATCGGGGAGCTGTTTTTT.

This chain joins TRBV7-6 and TRBJ1-6; 7 bases match TRBD1. V dropped 4 bases and J dropped 10; count of bases not matched to a gene: 10. The CDR3 sequence is 15 residues long. Germline CDR1 and CDR2: SGHVS and FNYEAQ. CDR3 sequence: CASSSYDREESPLHF. CDR3 in DNA: TGTGCCAGCAGCTCATATGACAGGGAGGAGTCACCCCTCCACTTT.

There are a few counts of this clone. V gene TRBV6-4 combines with J gene TRBJ2-3; D is perhaps TRBD2 (6 bases). The CDR3 length is 14 residues. V was trimmed by 3 bases and J by 3 bases, leaving 10 bases between them. Germline CDR1 reads MRHNA; CDR2 reads SNTAGT. CDR3 DNA: TGTGCCAGCAGTGAGGGGGGTGAAACAGATACGCAGTATTTT. Translation gives CASSEGGETDTQYF.

V is TRBV28 and J is TRBJ2-1; D not certain. This CDR3 is built from 13 residues. V gave up 1 base and J gave up 4 bases, with 5 bases separating them. Per germline, CDR1 MDHEN and CDR2 SYDVKM. The CDR3 DNA sequence: TGTGCCAGCAGTTTATCGCAGTACAATGAGCAGTTCTTC. Protein sequence: CASSLSQYNEQFF.

The J gene is TRBJ2-2, the V gene TRBV7-8; 9 positions match TRBD2. V was clipped by 1 base and J by 4 bases; unmatched bases: 7. The germline CDR1 and CDR2 sequences are SGHVS and FQNEAQ. The CDR3 runs to 17 residues. The CDR3 here is CASSLGGLATATGELFF. The CDR3 region has the DNA TGTGCCAGCAGCTTAGGGGGACTAGCAACAGCCACCGGGGAGCTGTTTTTT.

V usage is TRBV29-1 and J usage is TRBJ2-1; a weak D match, TRBD2 (6 bases). V lost 8 bases and J 0 bases, leaving 14 bases between the germline ends. The germline V gene encodes CDR1 SQVTM and CDR2 ANQGSEA. The CDR3 sequence is 14 residues long. The CDR3 DNA reads TGCAGCCACTCTGGGGGGAGCTCCTACAATGAGCAGTTCTTC. It yields the protein CSHSGGSSYNEQFF.

This chain uses TRBV30 with TRBJ1-4; a weak D match, TRBD1 (6 bases). V gave up 2 bases and J gave up 5 bases, with 15 bases separating them. The CDR3 spans 15 residues. The germline V gene encodes CDR1 GTSNPN and CDR2 SVGIG (reference sequence). Written as DNA, the CDR3 is TGTGCCTGGAGTTTCCGACAGGTGCTAAATGAAAAACTGTTTTTT. This encodes CAWSFRQVLNEKLFF.

The chain couples TRBV9 to TRBJ2-3, with a possible D match to TRBD2 (7 bases). The CDR3 covers 16 residues. CDR1 is SGDLS and CDR2 is YYNGEE in the germline V gene. The V end lost 0 bases, the J end lost 2 bases, and 13 bases lay between the germline ends. The DNA of the CDR3 is TGTGCCAGCAGCGTAGCGGGGGGCCAAAACACAGATACGCAGTATTTT. Amino acids: CASSVAGGQNTDTQYF. The whole variable domain, remainder taken from reference TRBV9 and TRBJ2-3, is DSGVTQTPKHLITATGQRVTLRCSPRSGDLSVYWYQQSLDQGLQFLIQYYNGEERAKGNILERFSAQQFPDLHSELNLSSLELGDSALYFCASSVAGGQNTDTQYFGPGTRLTVL.

V and J are TRBV27 and TRBJ2-3; D call uncertain. There are 14 residues in the CDR3. V dropped 3 bases and J dropped 0 bases, with 7 bases sitting between them. Germline V CDR1 and CDR2: MNHEY, SMNVEV (reference sequence). The CDR3 DNA reads as TGTGCCAGCAGTTTTGCGGTCAGCACAGATACGCAGTATTTT. This encodes CASSFAVSTDTQYF.

The V call is TRBV7-9, the J call TRBJ2-1, with a weak D call TRBD1 (6 bases). V was trimmed by 8 bases and J by 3 bases, leaving 17 bases between them. The CDR3 consists of 15 residues. Germline V gene sequence: CDR1 SEHNR, CDR2 FQNEAQ (reference sequence). Here the CDR3 reads CASVQWVTGYNEQFF. The CDR3 DNA follows: TGTGCCAGCGTACAATGGGTGACAGGCTACAATGAGCAGTTCTTC. The entire variable domain, with the rest obtained from reference TRBV7-9 and TRBJ2-1, is as follows: DTGVSQNPRHKITKRGQNVTFRCDPISEHNRLYWYRQTLGQGPEFLTYFQNEAQLEKSRLLSDRFSAERPKGSFSTLEIQRTEQGDSAMYLCASVQWVTGYNEQFFGPGTRLTVL.

This chain links TRBV28 with TRBJ1-1; D is unclear. CDR3 length: 13 residues. The germline gives CDR1 MDHEN, CDR2 SYDVKM. The ends were cut back, 8 bases at V and 4 bases at J, with 14 bases in the middle. The CDR3 spells CASYRDSRTEAFF. The CDR3 nucleotides read TGTGCCAGCTACCGAGATTCGCGCACTGAAGCTTTCTTT.

The chain recombines TRBV28 with TRBJ2-7, with 8 bases identical to TRBD1. Looked up from germline, CDR1 is MDHEN and CDR2 is SYDVKM. Trimming at V came to 6 bases and at J to 7 bases, leaving 8 bases not matched to a gene. This CDR3 contains 13 residues. The DNA of the CDR3 is TGTGCCAGCAGAGCGGACAGGGTGGGTGAGCAGTACTTC. It yields the protein CASRADRVGEQYF.

This chain joins TRBV3-1 (or the pseudogene TRBV3-2) and TRBJ1-6; D call uncertain. Between the trimmed V and J ends, which lost 3 bases and 0 bases, there was a span of 18 bases. The CDR3 consists of 19 residues. CDR1 and CDR2 from the germline V gene are LGHDT and YNNKEL (reference sequence). CDR3 DNA: TGTGCCAGCAGCCAGAAGAAGTACGGTAGGAGCTCCTATAATTCACCCCTCCACTTT. This codes for CASSQKKYGRSSYNSPLHF.

The rearrangement uses TRBV5-4 and TRBJ1-1; 10 positions agree with TRBD1. The CDR3 contains 15 residues. V lost 4 bases to trimming and J lost 5 bases; unmatched junction nucleotides: 8. Germline V gene lookup returns CDR1 SGHNT and CDR2 YYREEE (reference sequence). CDR3 sequence (DNA): TGTGCCAGCAGCACAGACAGGGGGCGGAGAACTGAAGCTTTCTTT. Its protein is CASSTDRGRRTEAFF.

V and J are TRBV5-8 and TRBJ1-6; 7 bases line up with TRBD1. After removal of 6 bases from V and 5 bases from J, the junction contained 17 bases not matched to a gene. This CDR3 has 18 residues. In germline, CDR1 is SGHTS, CDR2 YDEGEE. The CDR3 loop is CASNVWRQGVLNNSPLHF. The CDR3 DNA follows: TGTGCCAGCAACGTGTGGCGCCAGGGGGTACTCAATAATTCACCCCTCCACTTT.

The rearrangement joins TRBV24-1 to TRBJ2-6; the D is unclear. The CDR3 totals 18 residues. CDR1 KGHDR and CDR2 SFDVKD come from the germline V gene. Trimming pared 4 bases from V and 0 bases from J, leaving 15 bases between. CDR3 amino acids: CATSEQMGRSSGANVLTF. In nucleotides, the CDR3 is TGTGCCACCAGTGAACAAATGGGTAGGAGCTCTGGGGCCAACGTCCTGACTTTC.